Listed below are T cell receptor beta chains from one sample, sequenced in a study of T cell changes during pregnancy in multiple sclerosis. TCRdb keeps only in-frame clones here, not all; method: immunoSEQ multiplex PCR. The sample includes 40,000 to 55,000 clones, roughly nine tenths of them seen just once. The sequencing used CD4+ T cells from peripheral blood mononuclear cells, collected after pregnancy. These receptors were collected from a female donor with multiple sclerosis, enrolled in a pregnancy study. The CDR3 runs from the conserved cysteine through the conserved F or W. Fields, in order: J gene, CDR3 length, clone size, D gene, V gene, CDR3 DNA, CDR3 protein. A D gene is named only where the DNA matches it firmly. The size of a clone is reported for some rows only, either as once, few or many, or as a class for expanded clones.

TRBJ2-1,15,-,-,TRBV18,TGTGCCAGCTCACCACCTCGGGGGTCTGGGGGTGAGCAGTTCTTC,CASSPPRGSGGEQFF
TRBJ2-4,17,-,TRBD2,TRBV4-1,TGCGCCAGCAGCCAGGGACTAGCGGTGGGCAAAAAAAACATTCAGTACTTC,CASSQGLAVGKKNIQYF
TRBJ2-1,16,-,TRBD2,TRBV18,TGTGCCAGCTCACCACAAGCGGGAGGGACTAACAATGAGCAGTTCTTC,CASSPQAGGTNNEQFF
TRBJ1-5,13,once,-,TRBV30,TGTGCCTGGACTTGGGGGGTTGATCAGCCCCAGCATTTT,CAWTWGVDQPQHF
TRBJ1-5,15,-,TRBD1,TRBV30,TGTGCCTGGAGTGATTTGACAGGGAGGAATCAGCCCCAGCATTTT,CAWSDLTGRNQPQHF
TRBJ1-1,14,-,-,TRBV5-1,TGCGCCAGCAGCTACGGCTCCGAAAGCGCTGAAGCTTTCTTT,CASSYGSESAEAFF
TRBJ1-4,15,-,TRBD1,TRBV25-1,TGTGCCAGCACCGAAAGCGGGACAGGGCGTGAAAAACTGTTTTTT,CASTESGTGREKLFF
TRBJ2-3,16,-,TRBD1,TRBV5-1,TGCGCCAGCAGCCGTGTCTCGGGACAGAGCACAGATACGCAGTATTTT,CASSRVSGQSTDTQYF
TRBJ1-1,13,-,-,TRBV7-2,TGTGCCAGCACTAACCTCTGGCGGGAAGGAGCTTTCTTT,CASTNLWREGAFF
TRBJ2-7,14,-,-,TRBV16,TGTGCCAGCAGCGCACAGGGACAAACCTACGAGCAGTACTTC,CASSAQGQTYEQYF
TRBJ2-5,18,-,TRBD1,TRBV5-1,TGCGCCAGCAGCTTGGCCGTGGGACAGAAGGCCAGAATAGAGACCCAGTACTTC,CASSLAVGQKARIETQYF
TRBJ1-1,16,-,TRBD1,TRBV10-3,TGTGCCATCAGTCCTAGGACAGGGTCTGCGGACACTGAAGCTTTCTTT,CAISPRTGSADTEAFF
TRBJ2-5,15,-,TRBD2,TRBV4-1,TGCGCCAGCAGCCAATTAGCGGGAGGGCTCGTGACCCAGTACTTC,CASSQLAGGLVTQYF
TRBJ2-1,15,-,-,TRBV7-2,TGTGCCAGCAGCAAACAGGGCGGGTCCTACAATGAGCAGTTCTTC,CASSKQGGSYNEQFF
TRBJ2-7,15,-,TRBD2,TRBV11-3,TGTGCCAGCAGCCCGGGGCTAGCGGGGTCCTACGAGCAGTACTTC,CASSPGLAGSYEQYF